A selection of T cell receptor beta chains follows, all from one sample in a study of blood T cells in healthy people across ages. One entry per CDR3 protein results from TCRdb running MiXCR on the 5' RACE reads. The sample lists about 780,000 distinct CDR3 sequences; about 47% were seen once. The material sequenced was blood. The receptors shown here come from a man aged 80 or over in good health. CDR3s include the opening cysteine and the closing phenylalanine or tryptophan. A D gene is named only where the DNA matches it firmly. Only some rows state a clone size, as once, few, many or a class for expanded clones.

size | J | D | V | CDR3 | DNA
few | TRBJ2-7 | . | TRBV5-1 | CASSHPPYEQYF | TGCGCCAGCAGTCACCCGCCCTACGAGCAGTACTTC
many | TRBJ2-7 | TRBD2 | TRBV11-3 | CASRLGTSGSYEQYF | TGTGCCAGCAGACTAGGGACTAGCGGCTCCTACGAGCAGTACTTC
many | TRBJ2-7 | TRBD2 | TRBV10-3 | CAISAPMVAGGYEQYF | TGTGCCATCAGTGCCCCTATGGTAGCGGGAGGATACGAGCAGTACTTC
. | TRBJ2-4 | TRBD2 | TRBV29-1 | CSARTSTIQYF | TGCAGCGCTCGGACTAGTACCATTCAGTACTTC
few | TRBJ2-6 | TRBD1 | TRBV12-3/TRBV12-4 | CASSRQGNSGANVLTF | TGTGCCAGCAGTCGACAGGGCAACTCTGGGGCCAACGTCCTGACTTTC
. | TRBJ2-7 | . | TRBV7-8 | CASSLASNYEQYF | TGTGCCAGCAGCTTAGCATCTAACTACGAGCAGTACTTC
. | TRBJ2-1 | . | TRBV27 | CASSPALTGNEQFF | TGTGCCAGCAGTCCCGCCCTGACGGGGAATGAGCAGTTCTTC
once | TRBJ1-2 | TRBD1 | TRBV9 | CASSGGQEWGYTF | TGTGCCAGCAGCGGGGGACAGGAATGGGGCTACACCTTC
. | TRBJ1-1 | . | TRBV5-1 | CAGSSQGYTEAFF | TGCGCCGGCAGCTCCCAGGGCTACACTGAAGCTTTCTTT
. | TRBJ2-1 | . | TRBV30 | CAWSVSRTNERFF | TGTGCCTGGAGTGTAAGTCGGACCAATGAGCGGTTCTTC
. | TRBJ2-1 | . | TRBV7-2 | CAGEVAGNFGEIKPYNEQFF | TGTGCCGGTGAGGTGGCAGGGAATTTTGGGGAAATAAAACCCTACAATGAGCAGTTCTTC
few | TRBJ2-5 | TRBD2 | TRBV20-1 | CSASSAGGFQETQYF | TGCAGTGCTAGTTCCGCGGGAGGGTTCCAAGAGACCCAGTACTTC
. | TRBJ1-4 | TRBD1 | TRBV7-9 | CASSSGQGWTNEKLFF | TGTGCCAGCAGCTCGGGACAGGGGTGGACTAATGAAAAACTGTTTTTT
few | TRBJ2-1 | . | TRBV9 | CASSPYDSFNEQFF | TGTGCCAGCAGCCCATATGACAGTTTCAATGAGCAGTTCTTC
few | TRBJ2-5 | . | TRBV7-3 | CASSLQGGSAETQYF | TGTGCCAGCAGCCTACAGGGTGGATCGGCAGAGACCCAGTACTTC
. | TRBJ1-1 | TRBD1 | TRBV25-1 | CASSESGTGDTEAFF | TGTGCCAGCAGTGAGAGTGGGACAGGGGACACTGAAGCTTTCTTT
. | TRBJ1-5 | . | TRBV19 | CASTTTRNQPQHF | TGTGCCAGTACAACGACTCGCAATCAGCCCCAGCATTTT
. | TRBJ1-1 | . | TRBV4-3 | CASSQEARVVTGAFF | TGCGCCAGCAGCCAAGAGGCCAGGGTCGTCACTGGAGCTTTCTTT
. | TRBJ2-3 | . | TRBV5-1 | CASSLIGVETDTQYF | TGCGCCAGCAGCTTAATAGGAGTGGAAACAGATACGCAGTATTTT
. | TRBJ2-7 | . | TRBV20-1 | CSARGAALTSSYEQYF | TGCAGTGCTAGAGGGGCAGCGCTCACAAGCTCCTACGAGCAGTACTTC
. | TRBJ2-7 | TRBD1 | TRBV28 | CASTIDRGVYEQYF | TGTGCCAGCACCATTGACAGGGGAGTGTACGAGCAGTACTTC
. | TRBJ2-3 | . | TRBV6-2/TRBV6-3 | CANRLAGASTDTQYF | TGTGCCAACAGACTCGCGGGGGCTTCCACAGATACGCAGTATTTT
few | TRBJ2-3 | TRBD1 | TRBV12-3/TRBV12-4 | CASSRDRGGDTQYF | TGTGCCAGCAGCCGGGACAGGGGAGGAGATACGCAGTATTTT
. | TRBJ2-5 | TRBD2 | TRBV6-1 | CASSEASGIGLQETQYF | TGTGCCAGCAGTGAAGCAAGCGGGATCGGGCTGCAGGAGACCCAGTACTTC
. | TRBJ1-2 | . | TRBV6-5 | CASSYLTPPGEDGYTF | TGTGCCAGCAGTTATTTGACCCCCCCGGGGGAAGATGGCTACACCTTC
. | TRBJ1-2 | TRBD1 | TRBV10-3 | CAISEGTDYGYTF | TGTGCCATCAGTGAAGGGACAGACTATGGCTACACCTTC
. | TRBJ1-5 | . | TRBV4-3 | CASSSGRDQPQHF | TGCGCCAGCAGCTCCGGCCGCGACCAGCCCCAGCATTTT
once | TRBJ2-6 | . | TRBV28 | CASSLISGSGANVLTF | TGTGCCAGCAGTTTAATTTCAGGGTCTGGGGCCAACGTCCTGACTTTC
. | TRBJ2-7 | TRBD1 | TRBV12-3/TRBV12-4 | CASSPAGTGVGPYEQYF | TGTGCCAGCAGTCCCGCGGGGACAGGGGTCGGCCCTTACGAGCAGTACTTC
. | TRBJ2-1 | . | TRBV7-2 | CASSPSLLGEQFF | TGTGCCAGCAGCCCCTCCCTACTGGGTGAGCAGTTCTTC
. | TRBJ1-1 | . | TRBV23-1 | CASTRTDTEAFF | TGCGCCAGCACAAGGACAGACACTGAAGCTTTCTTT
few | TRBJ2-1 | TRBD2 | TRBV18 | CASSPVAGVSDEQFF | TGTGCCAGCTCACCCGTAGCGGGAGTAAGCGATGAGCAGTTCTTC
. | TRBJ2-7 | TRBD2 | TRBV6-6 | CASSYNTGGPHEQYF | TGTGCCAGCAGTTACAACACGGGAGGGCCCCACGAGCAGTACTTC
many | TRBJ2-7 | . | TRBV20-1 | CSARGGAGESHEQYF | TGCAGTGCTAGAGGGGGGGCAGGCGAGTCCCACGAGCAGTACTTC
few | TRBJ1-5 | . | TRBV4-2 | CASSYRERNQPQHF | TGTGCCAGCAGCTACAGGGAGCGAAATCAGCCCCAGCATTTT
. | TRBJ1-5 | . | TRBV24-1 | CATSEGEGNQPQHF | TGTGCCACCAGTGAAGGGGAGGGCAATCAGCCCCAGCATTTT
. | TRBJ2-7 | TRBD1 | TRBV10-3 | CAISEGQGTYEQYF | TGTGCCATCAGTGAAGGACAGGGGACGTACGAGCAGTACTTC
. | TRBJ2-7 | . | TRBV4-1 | CASSQGQPSYEQYF | TGCGCCAGCAGCCAAGGACAGCCCTCCTACGAGCAGTACTTC
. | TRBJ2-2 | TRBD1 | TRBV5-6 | CASSLRGTGASTGELFF | TGTGCCAGCAGTTTAAGAGGTACAGGGGCGTCCACCGGGGAGCTGTTTTTT
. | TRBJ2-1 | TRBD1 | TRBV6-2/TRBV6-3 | CASKNPTGGYNEQFF | TGTGCCAGCAAGAACCCGACAGGGGGCTACAATGAGCAGTTCTTC
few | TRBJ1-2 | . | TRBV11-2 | CASSRLGLFYGYTF | TGTGCCAGCAGTCGTCTAGGGTTATTCTATGGCTACACCTTC
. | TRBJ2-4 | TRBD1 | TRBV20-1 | CSARTGLSDIQYF | TGCAGTGCTAGGACAGGGTTATCGGACATTCAGTACTTC
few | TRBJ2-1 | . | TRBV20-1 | CSARRRHLGREQFF | TGCAGTGCTAGAAGACGGCACTTGGGTCGTGAGCAGTTCTTC
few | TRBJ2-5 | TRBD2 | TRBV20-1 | CSASPLAGAREQYF | TGCAGTGCTAGTCCCCTAGCGGGAGCAAGGGAGCAGTACTTC
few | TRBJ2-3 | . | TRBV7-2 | CASSLTGSSTDTQYF | TGTGCCAGCAGCCTAACAGGGTCTAGCACAGATACGCAGTATTTT
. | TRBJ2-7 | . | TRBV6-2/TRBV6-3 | CATIFSRVTYEQYF | TGTGCCACAATATTTTCCAGGGTGACCTACGAGCAGTACTTC
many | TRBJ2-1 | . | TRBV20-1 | CSAGGYNEQFF | TGCAGTGCTGGAGGCTACAATGAGCAGTTCTTC